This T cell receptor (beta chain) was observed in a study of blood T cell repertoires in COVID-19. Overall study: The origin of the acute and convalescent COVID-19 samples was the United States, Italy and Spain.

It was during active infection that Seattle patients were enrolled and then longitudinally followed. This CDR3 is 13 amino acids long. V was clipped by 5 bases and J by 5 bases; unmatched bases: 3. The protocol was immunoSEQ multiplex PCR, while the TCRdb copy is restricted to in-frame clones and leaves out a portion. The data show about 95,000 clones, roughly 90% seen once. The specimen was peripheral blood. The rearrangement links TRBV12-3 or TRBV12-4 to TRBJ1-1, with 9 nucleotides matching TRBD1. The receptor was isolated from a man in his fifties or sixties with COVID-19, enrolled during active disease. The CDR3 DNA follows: TGTGCCAGCAGTCGACAGGGGGTGACTGAAGCTTTCTTT. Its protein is CASSRQGVTEAFF.